These T cell receptor beta chains were read from a single sample in a study of OX40 agonist ivuxolimab in advanced cancers. The data were produced by immunoSEQ multiplex PCR, yet TCRdb's version contains in-frame clones alone and is incomplete. Counted here are around 92,000 clones, 85% to 95% occurring once; the ten biggest clones make up around 0.3%. The input for sequencing was CD4+ or CD8+ T cells sorted from blood, taken in a trial of the OX40 agonist ivuxolimab. All receptors come from an adult with an advanced solid tumor such as melanoma, head and neck, liver or kidney cancer. Each CDR3 is given with its conserved first and last residue. The order of the fields is clone size, V gene, D gene, J gene, CDR3 protein, CDR3 DNA. A D gene is named only where the DNA matches it firmly. Only part of the rows carry a size: once, few, many, or a class if the clone is expanded.

clone_size: NA
v_call: TRBV5-4
d_call: TRBD2
j_call: TRBJ2-2
cdr3_aa: CASSSGLDNTGELFF
cdr3_nt: TGTGCCAGCAGCTCTGGACTAGACAACACCGGGGAGCTGTTTTTT

clone_size: NA
v_call: TRBV5-1
d_call: NA
j_call: TRBJ2-1
cdr3_aa: CASSFIRGEQFF
cdr3_nt: TGCGCCAGCAGCTTTATCCGGGGTGAGCAGTTCTTC

clone_size: NA
v_call: TRBV27
d_call: TRBD2
j_call: TRBJ2-1
cdr3_aa: CASSPRLAGYNEQFF
cdr3_nt: TGTGCCAGCAGTCCAAGACTAGCGGGGTACAATGAGCAGTTCTTC

clone_size: NA
v_call: TRBV9
d_call: TRBD1
j_call: TRBJ2-1
cdr3_aa: CASSTGTAIYNEQFF
cdr3_nt: TGTGCCAGCAGCACCGGGACAGCCATATACAATGAGCAGTTCTTC

clone_size: once
v_call: TRBV29-1
d_call: NA
j_call: TRBJ2-5
cdr3_aa: CSVGRETQYF
cdr3_nt: TGCAGCGTTGGTCGTGAGACCCAGTACTTC

clone_size: NA
v_call: TRBV14
d_call: TRBD2
j_call: TRBJ2-1
cdr3_aa: CASSQEGGTSGRARQFF
cdr3_nt: TGTGCCAGCAGCCAAGAAGGCGGGACTAGCGGGAGGGCCCGGCAGTTCTTC

clone_size: NA
v_call: TRBV2
d_call: NA
j_call: TRBJ2-3
cdr3_aa: CASRWGTTDTQYF
cdr3_nt: TGTGCCAGCCGTTGGGGGACCACAGATACGCAGTATTTT

clone_size: NA
v_call: TRBV14
d_call: NA
j_call: TRBJ1-1
cdr3_aa: CASSQGGGIVTEAFF
cdr3_nt: TGTGCCAGCAGCCAAGGAGGGGGAATCGTTACTGAAGCTTTCTTT

clone_size: NA
v_call: TRBV9
d_call: NA
j_call: TRBJ1-1
cdr3_aa: CASSVAAEFTEAFF
cdr3_nt: TGTGCCAGCAGCGTAGCAGCGGAGTTCACTGAAGCTTTCTTT

clone_size: few
v_call: TRBV6-6
d_call: NA
j_call: TRBJ1-3
cdr3_aa: CASGSGENTIYF
cdr3_nt: TGTGCCAGCGGGTCTGGGGAAAACACCATATATTTT

clone_size: NA
v_call: TRBV21-1
d_call: NA
j_call: TRBJ2-1
cdr3_aa: CASSLSSGSFHNEQFF
cdr3_nt: TGTGCCAGCAGTCTAAGCAGCGGGAGTTTCCACAATGAGCAGTTCTTC

clone_size: NA
v_call: TRBV7-3
d_call: TRBD2
j_call: TRBJ2-3
cdr3_aa: CASSNLQWTSGTDTQYF
cdr3_nt: TGTGCCAGCAGCAACTTACAATGGACTAGCGGCACAGATACGCAGTATTTT

clone_size: NA
v_call: TRBV2
d_call: NA
j_call: TRBJ1-6
cdr3_aa: CASSSRQAVVGPLHF
cdr3_nt: TGTGCCAGCAGTTCTAGACAGGCCGTTGTGGGCCCCCTCCACTTT

clone_size: NA
v_call: TRBV5-8
d_call: NA
j_call: TRBJ1-2
cdr3_aa: CASSLMRAGGYTF
cdr3_nt: TGTGCCAGCAGCTTGATGAGGGCTGGTGGCTACACCTTC

clone_size: NA
v_call: TRBV30
d_call: NA
j_call: TRBJ1-5
cdr3_aa: CAWSVGQYSNQPQHF
cdr3_nt: TGTGCCTGGAGTGTAGGGCAATATAGCAATCAGCCCCAGCATTTT

clone_size: NA
v_call: TRBV6-6
d_call: TRBD1
j_call: TRBJ1-4
cdr3_aa: CASSYSGTGGEKLFF
cdr3_nt: TGTGCCAGCAGTTACTCCGGGACAGGGGGGGAAAAACTGTTTTTT

clone_size: NA
v_call: TRBV7-3
d_call: TRBD1
j_call: TRBJ2-3
cdr3_aa: CASSSNRGHDTQYF
cdr3_nt: TGTGCCAGCAGCTCTAACAGGGGGCACGATACGCAGTATTTT

clone_size: NA
v_call: TRBV6-1
d_call: NA
j_call: TRBJ1-5
cdr3_aa: CASSDPQPQHF
cdr3_nt: TGTGCCAGCAGTGACCCTCAGCCCCAGCATTTT

clone_size: NA
v_call: TRBV5-1
d_call: NA
j_call: TRBJ1-5
cdr3_aa: CASSRSYRDSNQPQHF
cdr3_nt: TGCGCCAGCAGCCGGAGCTACAGGGATAGCAATCAGCCCCAGCATTTT

clone_size: NA
v_call: TRBV4-1
d_call: TRBD1
j_call: TRBJ1-5
cdr3_aa: CASSQEGGRDGQPQHF
cdr3_nt: TGCGCCAGCAGCCAAGAAGGGGGCAGGGACGGGCAGCCCCAGCATTTT

clone_size: NA
v_call: TRBV18
d_call: TRBD2
j_call: TRBJ2-1
cdr3_aa: CASSPNQPLAGGPGEQFF
cdr3_nt: TGTGCCAGCTCCCCCAACCAACCACTAGCGGGAGGGCCCGGTGAGCAGTTCTTC

clone_size: NA
v_call: TRBV28
d_call: TRBD1
j_call: TRBJ1-2
cdr3_aa: CASSAPTGVGYGYTF
cdr3_nt: TGTGCCAGCAGTGCGCCGACAGGGGTGGGCTATGGCTACACCTTC

clone_size: NA
v_call: TRBV28
d_call: NA
j_call: TRBJ1-4
cdr3_aa: CASSLEGEKLFF
cdr3_nt: TGTGCCAGCAGTTTGGAGGGGGAAAAACTGTTTTTT

clone_size: NA
v_call: TRBV7-9
d_call: TRBD2
j_call: TRBJ2-3
cdr3_aa: CASRAGAGTDTQYF
cdr3_nt: TGTGCCAGCAGAGCGGGAGCGGGGACAGATACGCAGTATTTT

clone_size: NA
v_call: TRBV6-4
d_call: NA
j_call: TRBJ1-5
cdr3_aa: CASSSHPGVGQPQHF
cdr3_nt: TGTGCCAGCAGTTCACACCCCGGGGTCGGTCAGCCCCAGCATTTT

clone_size: NA
v_call: TRBV9
d_call: NA
j_call: TRBJ1-2
cdr3_aa: CASSAQTIPASYGGYTF
cdr3_nt: TGTGCCAGCAGCGCCCAGACTATCCCGGCGAGCTACGGGGGCTACACCTTC

clone_size: NA
v_call: TRBV7-3
d_call: NA
j_call: TRBJ2-3
cdr3_aa: CASSSPSTDTQYF
cdr3_nt: TGTGCCAGCAGCTCCCCTAGCACAGATACGCAGTATTTT

clone_size: NA
v_call: TRBV25-1
d_call: NA
j_call: TRBJ2-7
cdr3_aa: CASSEDEGFTSYEQYF
cdr3_nt: TGTGCCAGCAGTGAAGACGAGGGGTTTACCTCCTACGAGCAGTACTTC

clone_size: NA
v_call: TRBV5-6
d_call: NA
j_call: TRBJ1-3
cdr3_aa: CASTLGLHSGNTIYF
cdr3_nt: TGTGCCAGCACTCTTGGACTCCACTCTGGAAACACCATATATTTT

clone_size: NA
v_call: TRBV6-1
d_call: NA
j_call: TRBJ1-5
cdr3_aa: CASSERRTGNQPQHF
cdr3_nt: TGTGCCAGCAGTGAACGACGGACGGGCAATCAGCCCCAGCATTTT

clone_size: NA
v_call: TRBV4-1
d_call: TRBD1
j_call: TRBJ2-7
cdr3_aa: CASSQASRGQGYEQYF
cdr3_nt: TGCGCCAGCAGCCAAGCCTCACGGGGACAGGGGTACGAGCAGTACTTC

clone_size: NA
v_call: TRBV4-3
d_call: NA
j_call: TRBJ2-3
cdr3_aa: CASSQSTDTQYF
cdr3_nt: TGCGCCAGCAGCCAAAGCACAGATACGCAGTATTTT

clone_size: NA
v_call: TRBV6-5
d_call: NA
j_call: TRBJ2-3
cdr3_aa: CASGSGRTDTQYF
cdr3_nt: TGTGCCAGCGGCTCGGGGCGCACAGATACGCAGTATTTT

clone_size: few
v_call: TRBV30
d_call: NA
j_call: TRBJ1-1
cdr3_aa: CAWSPWNTEAFF
cdr3_nt: TGTGCCTGGAGTCCCTGGAACACTGAAGCTTTCTTT

clone_size: NA
v_call: TRBV13
d_call: TRBD2
j_call: TRBJ2-5
cdr3_aa: CASSFSGGGAETQYF
cdr3_nt: TGTGCCAGCAGCTTCTCTGGCGGGGGGGCGGAGACCCAGTACTTC

clone_size: NA
v_call: TRBV6-5
d_call: TRBD1
j_call: TRBJ1-3
cdr3_aa: CASSPGQGRNTIYF
cdr3_nt: TGTGCCAGCAGCCCTGGACAGGGACGAAACACCATATATTTT

clone_size: NA
v_call: TRBV30
d_call: TRBD1
j_call: TRBJ1-6
cdr3_aa: CAVHRGDNSPLHF
cdr3_nt: TGTGCTGTCCACAGGGGGGACAATTCACCCCTCCACTTT

clone_size: NA
v_call: TRBV18
d_call: TRBD2
j_call: TRBJ2-1
cdr3_aa: CASSPPGTTPYNEQFF
cdr3_nt: TGTGCCAGCTCACCACCCGGGACTACACCCTACAATGAGCAGTTCTTC

clone_size: NA
v_call: TRBV7-2
d_call: NA
j_call: TRBJ2-1
cdr3_aa: CASSSAAFSYNEQFF
cdr3_nt: TGTGCCAGCAGCTCAGCGGCCTTCTCCTACAATGAGCAGTTCTTC

clone_size: NA
v_call: TRBV19
d_call: TRBD1
j_call: TRBJ2-7
cdr3_aa: CASSIGRGREEQYF
cdr3_nt: TGTGCCAGTAGTATTGGCAGGGGGCGCGAGGAGCAGTACTTC

clone_size: NA
v_call: TRBV5-1
d_call: NA
j_call: TRBJ2-3
cdr3_aa: CASSFNTDTQYF
cdr3_nt: TGCGCCAGCAGCTTTAACACAGATACGCAGTATTTT

clone_size: NA
v_call: TRBV21-1
d_call: NA
j_call: TRBJ1-5
cdr3_aa: CAKIPRGNSNQPQHF
cdr3_nt: TGTGCCAAGATACCTAGGGGGAATAGCAATCAGCCCCAGCATTTT